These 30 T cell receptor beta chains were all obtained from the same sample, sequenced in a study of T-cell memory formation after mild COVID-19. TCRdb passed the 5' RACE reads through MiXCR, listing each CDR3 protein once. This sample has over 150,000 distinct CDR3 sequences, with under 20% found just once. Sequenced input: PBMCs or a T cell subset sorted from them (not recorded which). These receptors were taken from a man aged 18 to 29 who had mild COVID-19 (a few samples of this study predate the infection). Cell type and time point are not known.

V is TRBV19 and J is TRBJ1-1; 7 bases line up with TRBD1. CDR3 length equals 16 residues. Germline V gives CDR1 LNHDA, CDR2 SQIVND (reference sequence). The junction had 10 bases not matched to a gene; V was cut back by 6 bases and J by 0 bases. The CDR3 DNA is TGTGCCAGTAGATCCAGGGGGTTAGGGATGAACACTGAAGCTTTCTTT. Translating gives CASRSRGLGMNTEAFF. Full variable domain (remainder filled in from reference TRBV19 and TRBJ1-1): DGGITQSPKYLFRKEGQNVTLSCEQNLNHDAMYWYRQDPGQGLRLIYYSQIVNDFQKGDIAEGYSVSREKKESFPLTVTSAQKNPTAFYLCASRSRGLGMNTEAFFGQGTRLTVV.

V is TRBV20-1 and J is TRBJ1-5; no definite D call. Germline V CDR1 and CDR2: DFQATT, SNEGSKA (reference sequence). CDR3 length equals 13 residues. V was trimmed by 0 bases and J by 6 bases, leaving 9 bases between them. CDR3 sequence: CSARDVLGQPQHF. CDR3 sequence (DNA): TGCAGTGCTAGAGATGTGCTAGGTCAGCCCCAGCATTTT.

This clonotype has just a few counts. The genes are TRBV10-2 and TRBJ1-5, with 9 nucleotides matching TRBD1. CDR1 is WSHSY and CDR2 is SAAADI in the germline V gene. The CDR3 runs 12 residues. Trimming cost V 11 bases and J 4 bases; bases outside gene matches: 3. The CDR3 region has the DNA TGCGCCGGAGGGACAGGGAATCAGCCCCAGCATTTT. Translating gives CAGGTGNQPQHF.

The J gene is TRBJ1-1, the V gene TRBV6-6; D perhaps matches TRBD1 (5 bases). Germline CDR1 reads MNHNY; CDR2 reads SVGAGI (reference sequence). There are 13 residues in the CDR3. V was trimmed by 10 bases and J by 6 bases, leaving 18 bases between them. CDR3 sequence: CAIAPSGFAEAFF. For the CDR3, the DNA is TGTGCCATAGCGCCCTCAGGGTTTGCTGAAGCTTTCTTT.

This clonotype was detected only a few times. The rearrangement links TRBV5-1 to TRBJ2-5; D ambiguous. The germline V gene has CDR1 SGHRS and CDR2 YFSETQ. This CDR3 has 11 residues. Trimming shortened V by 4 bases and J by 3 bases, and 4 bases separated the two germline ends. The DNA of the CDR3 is TGCGCCAGCAGCGGGGAAGAGACCCAGTACTTC. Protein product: CASSGEETQYF.

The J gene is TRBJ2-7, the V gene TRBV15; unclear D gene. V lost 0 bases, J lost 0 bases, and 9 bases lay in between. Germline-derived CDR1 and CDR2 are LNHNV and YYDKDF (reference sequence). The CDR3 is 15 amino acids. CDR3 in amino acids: CATSRDQYSSYEQYV. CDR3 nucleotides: TGTGCCACCAGCAGAGATCAGTACAGCTCCTACGAGCAGTACGTC.

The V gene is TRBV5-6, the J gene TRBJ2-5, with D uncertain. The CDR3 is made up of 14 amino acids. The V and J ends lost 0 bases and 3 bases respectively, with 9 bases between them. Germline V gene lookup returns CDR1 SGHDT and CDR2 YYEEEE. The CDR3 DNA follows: TGTGCCAGCAGCTTGGCCCCCGTGAAAGAGACCCAGTACTTC. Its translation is CASSLAPVKETQYF.

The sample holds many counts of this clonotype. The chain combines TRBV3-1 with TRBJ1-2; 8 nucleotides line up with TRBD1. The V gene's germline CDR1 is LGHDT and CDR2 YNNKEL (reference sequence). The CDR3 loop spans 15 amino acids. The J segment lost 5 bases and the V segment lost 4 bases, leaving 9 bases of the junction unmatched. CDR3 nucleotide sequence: TGTGCCAGCAGCCGAAGAGGGACAGGCGCTTATGGCTACACCTTC. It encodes CASSRRGTGAYGYTF.

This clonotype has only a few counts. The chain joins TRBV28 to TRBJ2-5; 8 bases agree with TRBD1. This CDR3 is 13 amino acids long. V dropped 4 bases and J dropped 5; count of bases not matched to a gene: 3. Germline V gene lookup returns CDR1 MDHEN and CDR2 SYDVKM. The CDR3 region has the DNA TGTGCCAGCAGTTCAGGGGGCTTGGAGACCCAGTACTTC. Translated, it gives CASSSGGLETQYF.

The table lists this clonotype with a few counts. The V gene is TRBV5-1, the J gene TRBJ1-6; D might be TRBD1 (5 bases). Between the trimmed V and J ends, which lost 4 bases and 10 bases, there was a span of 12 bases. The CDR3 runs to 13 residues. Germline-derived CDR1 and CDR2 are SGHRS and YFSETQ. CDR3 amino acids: CASSIYGDSPLHF. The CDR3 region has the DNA TGCGCCAGCAGCATTTACGGGGACTCACCCCTCCACTTT.

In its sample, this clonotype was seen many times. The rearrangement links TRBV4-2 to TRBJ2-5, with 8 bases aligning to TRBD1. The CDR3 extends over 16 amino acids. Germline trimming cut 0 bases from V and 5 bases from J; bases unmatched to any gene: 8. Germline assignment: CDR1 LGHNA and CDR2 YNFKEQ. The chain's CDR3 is CASSQDRSRGLETQYF. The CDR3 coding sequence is TGTGCCAGCAGCCAAGATAGGTCCAGGGGGCTGGAGACCCAGTACTTC.

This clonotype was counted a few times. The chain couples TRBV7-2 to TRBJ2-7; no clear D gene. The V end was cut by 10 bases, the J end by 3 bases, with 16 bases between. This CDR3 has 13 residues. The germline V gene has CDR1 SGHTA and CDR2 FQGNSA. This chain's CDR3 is CATALYRVYEQYF. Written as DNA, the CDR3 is TGTGCCACCGCCCTTTATAGGGTCTACGAGCAGTACTTC.

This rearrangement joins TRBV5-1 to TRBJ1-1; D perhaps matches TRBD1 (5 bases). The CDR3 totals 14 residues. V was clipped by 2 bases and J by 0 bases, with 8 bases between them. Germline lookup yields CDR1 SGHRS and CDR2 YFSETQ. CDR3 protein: CASSLQVLNTEAFF. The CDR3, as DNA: TGCGCCAGCAGCTTACAGGTGTTGAACACTGAAGCTTTCTTT.

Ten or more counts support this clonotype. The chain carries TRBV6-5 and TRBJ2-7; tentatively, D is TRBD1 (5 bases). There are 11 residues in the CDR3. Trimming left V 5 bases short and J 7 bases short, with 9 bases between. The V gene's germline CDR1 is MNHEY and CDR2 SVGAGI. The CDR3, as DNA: TGTGCCAGCAGTAGAGGACAAGAGCAGTACTTC. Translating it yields CASSRGQEQYF.

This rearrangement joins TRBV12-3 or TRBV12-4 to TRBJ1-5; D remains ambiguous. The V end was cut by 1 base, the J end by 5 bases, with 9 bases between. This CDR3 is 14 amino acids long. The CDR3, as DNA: TGTGCCAGCAGTTTAGGGTCCGGGGATCAGCCCCAGCATTTT. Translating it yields CASSLGSGDQPQHF.

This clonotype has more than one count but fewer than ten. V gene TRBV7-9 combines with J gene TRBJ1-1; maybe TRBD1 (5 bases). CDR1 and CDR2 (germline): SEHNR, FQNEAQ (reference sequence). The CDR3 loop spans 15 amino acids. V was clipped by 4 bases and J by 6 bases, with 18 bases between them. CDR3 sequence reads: CASSSVLGLGAEAFF. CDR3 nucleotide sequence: TGTGCCAGCAGCTCCGTGTTGGGGTTGGGGGCTGAAGCTTTCTTT.

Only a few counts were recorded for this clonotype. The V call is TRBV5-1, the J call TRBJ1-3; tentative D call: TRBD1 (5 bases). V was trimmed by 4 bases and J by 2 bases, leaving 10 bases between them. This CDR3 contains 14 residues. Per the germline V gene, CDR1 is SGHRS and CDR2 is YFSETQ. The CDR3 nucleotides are TGCGCCAGCAGCAGGGACGAAACTGGAAACACCATATATTTT. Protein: CASSRDETGNTIYF.

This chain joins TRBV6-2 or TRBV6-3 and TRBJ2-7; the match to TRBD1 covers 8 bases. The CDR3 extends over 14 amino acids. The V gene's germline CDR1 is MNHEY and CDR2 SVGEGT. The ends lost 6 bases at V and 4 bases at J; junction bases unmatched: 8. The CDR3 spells CASRGTGGRYEQYF. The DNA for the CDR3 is TGTGCCAGCAGGGGAACAGGGGGGAGATACGAGCAGTACTTC.

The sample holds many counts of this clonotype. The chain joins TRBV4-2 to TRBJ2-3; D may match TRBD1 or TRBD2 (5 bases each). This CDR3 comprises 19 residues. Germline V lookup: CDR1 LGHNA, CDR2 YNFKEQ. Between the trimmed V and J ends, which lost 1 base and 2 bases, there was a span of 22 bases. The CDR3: CASSQGGRGADSPTDTQYF. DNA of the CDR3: TGTGCCAGCAGCCAAGGGGGACGAGGGGCGGATTCCCCCACAGATACGCAGTATTTT.

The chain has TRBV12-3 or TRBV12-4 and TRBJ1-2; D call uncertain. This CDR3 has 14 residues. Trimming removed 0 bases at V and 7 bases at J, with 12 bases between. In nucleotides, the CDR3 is TGTGCCAGCAGTTTAGCCCGGGGAAAGGGTGGCTACACCTTC. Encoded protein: CASSLARGKGGYTF.

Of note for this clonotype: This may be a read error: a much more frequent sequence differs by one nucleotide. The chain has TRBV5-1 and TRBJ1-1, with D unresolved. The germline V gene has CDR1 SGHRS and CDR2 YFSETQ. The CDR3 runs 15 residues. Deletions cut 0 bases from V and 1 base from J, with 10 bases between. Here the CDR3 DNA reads TGCGCCAGCAGCTTGGAGTTAATGGGGAACACTGAAGCTTTCTTT. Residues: CASSLELMGNTEAFF. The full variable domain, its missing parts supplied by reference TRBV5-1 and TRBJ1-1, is KAGVTQTPRYLIKTRGQQVTLSCSPISGHRSVSWYQQTPGQGLQFLFEYFSETQRNKGNFPGRFSGRQFSNSRSEMNVSTLELGDSALYLCASSLELMGNTEAFFGQGTRLTVV.

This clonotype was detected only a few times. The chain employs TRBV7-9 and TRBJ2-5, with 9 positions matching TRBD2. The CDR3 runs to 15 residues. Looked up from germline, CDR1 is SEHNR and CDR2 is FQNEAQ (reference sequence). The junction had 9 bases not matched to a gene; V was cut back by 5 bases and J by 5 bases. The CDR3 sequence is CASSPIGSGGETQYF. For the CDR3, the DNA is TGTGCCAGCAGCCCCATCGGTAGCGGGGGTGAGACCCAGTACTTC.

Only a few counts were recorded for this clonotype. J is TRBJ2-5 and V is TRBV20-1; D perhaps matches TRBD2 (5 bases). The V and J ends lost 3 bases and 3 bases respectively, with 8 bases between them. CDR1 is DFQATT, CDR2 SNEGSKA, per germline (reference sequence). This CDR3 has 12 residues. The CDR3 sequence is CSARDWEETQYF. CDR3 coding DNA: TGCAGTGCTAGGGACTGGGAAGAGACCCAGTACTTC.

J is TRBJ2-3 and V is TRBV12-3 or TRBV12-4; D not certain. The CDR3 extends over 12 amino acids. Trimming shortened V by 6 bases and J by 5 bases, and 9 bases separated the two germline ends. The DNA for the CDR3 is TGTGCCAGCAGACATACAAAAGATACGCAGTATTTT. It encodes CASRHTKDTQYF.

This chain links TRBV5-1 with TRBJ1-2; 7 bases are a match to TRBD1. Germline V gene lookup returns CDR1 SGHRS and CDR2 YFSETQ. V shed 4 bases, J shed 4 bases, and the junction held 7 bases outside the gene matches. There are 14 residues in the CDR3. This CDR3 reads CASSGPWDSYGYTF. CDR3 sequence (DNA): TGCGCCAGCAGCGGCCCCTGGGACAGCTATGGCTACACCTTC.

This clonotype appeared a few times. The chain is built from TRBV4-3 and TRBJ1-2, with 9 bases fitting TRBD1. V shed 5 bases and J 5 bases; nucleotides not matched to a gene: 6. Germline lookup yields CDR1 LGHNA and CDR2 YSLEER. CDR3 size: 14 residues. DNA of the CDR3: TGCGCCAGCAGCAACCCGACAGGGGGGTATGGCTACACCTTC. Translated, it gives CASSNPTGGYGYTF.

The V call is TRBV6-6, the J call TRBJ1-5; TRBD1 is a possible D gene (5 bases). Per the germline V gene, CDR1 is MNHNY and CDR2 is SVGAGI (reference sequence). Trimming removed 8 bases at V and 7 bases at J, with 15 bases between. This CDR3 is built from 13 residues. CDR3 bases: TGTGCCAGCGGACACGAGTTAGGGCAGCCCCAGCATTTT. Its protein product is CASGHELGQPQHF.

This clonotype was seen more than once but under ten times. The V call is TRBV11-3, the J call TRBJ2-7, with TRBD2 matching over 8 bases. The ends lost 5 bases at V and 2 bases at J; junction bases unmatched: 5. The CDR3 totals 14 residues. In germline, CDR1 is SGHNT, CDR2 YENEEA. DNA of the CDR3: TGTGCCAGCAGCCCGGGGGGGGCGGCCTACGAGCAGTACTTC. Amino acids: CASSPGGAAYEQYF.

The CDR3 region is CATQQGFLNEQYF. The CDR3 DNA is TGTGCCACCCAACAGGGATTCCTCAACGAGCAGTACTTC. The rearrangement links TRBV2 to TRBJ2-7; TRBD1 might be the D (6 bases). CDR3 length: 13 amino acids. Trimming removed 10 bases at V and 5 bases at J, with 18 bases between. Germline V gene sequence: CDR1 SNHLY, CDR2 FYNNEI.

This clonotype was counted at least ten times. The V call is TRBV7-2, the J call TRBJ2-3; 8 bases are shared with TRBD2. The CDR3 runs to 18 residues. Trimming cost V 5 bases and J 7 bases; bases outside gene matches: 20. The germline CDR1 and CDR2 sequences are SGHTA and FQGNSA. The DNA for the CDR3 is TGTGCCAGCAGCCGACCCGCGGGGGGCTCCAGCCTCGGACATACGCAGTATTTT. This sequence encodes CASSRPAGGSSLGHTQYF.